The sequence of this T cell receptor beta chain was determined in a study of T cell repertoires in cytomegalovirus infection. Study-level findings and limits: Cumulative frequency of public TCR beta families picked out carriers of CMV plus the relevant HLA.

TCRdb reprocessed the reads with MiXCR, giving one entry per CDR3 protein. Here the sample spans 450,000 to 650,000 distinct CDR3 sequences, 40% being singletons. This CDR3 has 14 amino acids. Per germline, CDR1 SEHNR and CDR2 FQNEAQ (reference sequence). The V gene end was trimmed by 6 bases and the J gene end by 6 bases; junction bases not matched to a gene: 9. Note on this clonotype: Its antigen remains unidentified.

The sequence was obtained from a human donor in good health (CMV status not recorded). Some clones in this sample may be carry-over from other donors' samples. The genes are TRBV7-9 and TRBJ2-3, with 7 bases aligning to TRBD2. The sample consisted of cultured PBMCs, taken from culture after CMV antigen stimulation. CDR3 nucleotides: TGTGCCAGCAGGTCGAGCGGGAATGGCGATACGCAGTATTTT. Amino acids: CASRSSGNGDTQYF.